This T cell receptor (beta chain) was found in a study of T cell clonotyping in hematopoietic cell transplantation. Background on the study: Cytoreduction preceded collection of pretransplant recipient samples.

Study-level results: At the given depth, recipient repertoires were over 95% de novo clonotypes. After transplant, recipient diversity fell while pathologically expanded clonotypes grew through day 180.

Time point meaning: recipient sample about 28 days before transplant, after cytoreduction. Recipient blood drawn about 28 days pretransplant and days 30, 100, 180 after. The protocol was immunoSEQ multiplex PCR, while the TCRdb copy is restricted to in-frame clones and leaves out a portion. The table lists roughly 8,300 clones, approximately 79% of them singletons, with about 30% in the top ten. The CDR3 loop spans 21 amino acids. V lost 3 bases and J lost 5; bases outside the gene matches: 19. Germline V lookup: CDR1 SGHTA, CDR2 FQGTGA. As to this clone: What it binds is unknown.

The chain uses TRBV7-3 and TRBJ1-6; 10 bases align to TRBD1. The sample in question was peripheral blood mononuclear cells, obtained before stem cell transplant. This receptor was obtained from a man in his 60s with acute myeloid leukemia. Some clones in this sample may be carry-over from other donors' samples. In DNA, the CDR3 is TGTGCCAGCAGCTTTGAGGAAGCACGGGACAGGGGATTCCTACATAATTCACCCCTCCACTTT. This codes for CASSFEEARDRGFLHNSPLHF.